These 13 T cell receptor beta chains originate from one sample sequenced in a study of blood T cells in healthy people across ages. It was with a sample-barcoded 5' primer and a J-beta primer mix that a second PCR of roughly 7 to 12 cycles was run. TCRdb reprocessed the 5' RACE reads with MiXCR, giving one entry per CDR3 protein. Of 720,000 or so distinct CDR3 sequences listed, 35% to 50% were seen once; the top ten hold 25% to 35%. Sequencing was performed on blood. Receptor source: an elderly man in good health.

The chain carries TRBV6-1 and TRBJ2-6, with D hard to call. CDR1 and CDR2 (germline): MNHNS, SASEGT. This CDR3 comprises 13 residues. V was pared by 10 bases and J by 4 bases, with 11 bases between. The CDR3 bases are TGTGCCACCACCATAGGAGGGGCCAACGTCCTGACTTTC. Amino acids: CATTIGGANVLTF.

The V and J genes are TRBV18 and TRBJ2-5, with 8 bases identical to TRBD1. CDR1 KGHSH and CDR2 LQKENI come from the germline V gene. Trimming at V came to 6 bases and at J to 5 bases, leaving 5 bases not matched to a gene. The CDR3 is 13 residues long. The CDR3 sequence: CASSTGQAETQYF. DNA of the CDR3: TGTGCCAGCTCGACGGGACAGGCCGAGACCCAGTACTTC.

The chain joins TRBV10-3 to TRBJ1-5; a weak D match, TRBD1 (6 bases). This CDR3 has 12 residues. Per the germline V gene, CDR1 is ENHRY and CDR2 is SYGVKD. V lost 10 bases and J lost 6, with 13 bases in between. This chain's CDR3 is CATRGVGQPQHF. In DNA form, the CDR3 reads TGTGCCACAAGGGGGGTAGGTCAGCCCCAGCATTTT.

Turning to this clonotype: A read error may explain this, as a much larger clone is one base away. V usage is TRBV21-1 and J usage is TRBJ2-3. The DNA matches TRBJ1-5 better at its end, which makes the J call doubtful. TRBV21-1 corresponds to a pseudogene. The CDR3 sequence is 14 residues long. CDR3 DNA sequence: TGTGCCAGCAGCAAAGCCAAACGCACAGATACGCAGCATTTT. It translates to CASSKAKRTDTQHF.

This clonotype has only a few counts. This rearrangement joins TRBV11-2 to TRBJ2-5; D remains unclear. Trimming shortened V by 4 bases and J by 7 bases, and 16 bases separated the two germline ends. The CDR3 spans 14 residues. Germline values: CDR1 SGHAT, CDR2 FQNNGV. This CDR3 reads CASSSLVSTGTQYF. DNA for the CDR3: TGTGCCAGCAGCTCGTTGGTGTCTACGGGGACCCAGTACTTC.

This clonotype was seen a handful of times. The genes are TRBV28 and TRBJ2-7; 7 bases agree with TRBD1. This CDR3 is built from 13 residues. Germline CDR1 reads MDHEN; CDR2 reads SYDVKM. Unmatched junction bases numbered 4, after V lost 6 bases and J lost 2 bases. The CDR3 spells CASRDGQAYEQYF. The CDR3 DNA reads as TGTGCCAGCAGAGACGGACAGGCCTACGAGCAGTACTTC.

This clonotype was detected a few times. V is TRBV20-1 and J is TRBJ2-7; 12 nucleotides align to TRBD2. The germline V gene encodes CDR1 DFQATT and CDR2 SNEGSKA (reference sequence). The CDR3 loop spans 14 amino acids. Losses at the gene ends were 3 bases for V and 9 bases for J; bases not matched to a gene: 9. In DNA form, the CDR3 reads TGCAGTGCTAGGGAAAGACTAGCGGGAGTATTGCAGTACTTC. It specifies CSARERLAGVLQYF.

This clonotype came up a few times. The CDR3 DNA follows: TGTGCCAGCAGTTTTCAGGGGACCCCGCAGTACTTC. Translating gives CASSFQGTPQYF. The chain is built from TRBV12-3 or TRBV12-4 and TRBJ2-5; TRBD1 might be the D (6 bases). This CDR3 spans 12 amino acids. V was shortened by 3 bases and J by 11 bases, with 13 bases between the two germline ends.

The chain joins TRBV20-1 to TRBJ1-2; D perhaps matches TRBD1 (6 bases). There are 16 residues in the CDR3. V was shortened by 6 bases and J by 0 bases, with 20 bases between the two germline ends. Germline CDR1 reads DFQATT; CDR2 reads SNEGSKA (reference sequence). The CDR3 spells CSAIRDRTAANYGYTF. CDR3 coding DNA: TGCAGTGCCATTCGTGACAGGACCGCAGCTAACTATGGCTACACCTTC.

At least ten counts were recorded for this clonotype. The genes are TRBV29-1 and TRBJ2-7, with a tentative D call TRBD1 (6 bases). The germline CDR1 and CDR2 sequences are SQVTM and ANQGSEA. The CDR3 is 13 residues long. Trimming left V 7 bases short and J 1 base short, with 14 bases between. CDR3 residues: CSGGQQGSYEQYF. CDR3 in DNA: TGCAGCGGGGGCCAACAGGGATCCTACGAGCAGTACTTC.

This clonotype was detected a few times. The gene calls are TRBV6-5 and TRBJ2-1; no reliable D call. Germline values: CDR1 MNHEY, CDR2 SVGAGI. Between the trimmed V and J ends, which lost 5 bases and 9 bases, there was a span of 20 bases. This CDR3 has 15 amino acids. CDR3 coding DNA: TGTGCCAGCAGTCCACCAGTAGACCCACCGGGTGAGCAGTTCTTC. Protein sequence: CASSPPVDPPGEQFF.

This clonotype occurred many times. This chain links TRBV25-1 with TRBJ2-5; 8 positions agree with TRBD2. The CDR3 sequence is 14 residues long. V lost 5 bases, J lost 3 bases, and 5 bases stayed unmatched. In germline, CDR1 is MGHDK, CDR2 SYGVNS. The CDR3 region has the DNA TGTGCCAGCAGTTTAGCGGGATCGGAAGAGACCCAGTACTTC. This codes for CASSLAGSEETQYF.

J is TRBJ2-3 and V is TRBV29-1; the match to TRBD1 covers 8 bases. This CDR3 has 14 amino acids. Germline V gene data show CDR1 as SQVTM and CDR2 as ANQGSEA. The J segment lost 1 base and the V segment lost 4 bases, leaving 4 bases of the junction unmatched. CDR3 protein: CSVGQGWGTDTQYF. The CDR3 bases are TGCAGCGTTGGACAGGGGTGGGGCACAGATACGCAGTATTTT.